Each of the 32 T cell receptor beta chains below was sequenced from the same sample in a study of T cells in tuberculosis. Here immunoSEQ multiplex PCR was the method, and the copy in TCRdb shows in-frame clones only, minus some. This repertoire shows 30,000 to 35,000 clones, roughly 96% found once; its top ten account for 2.4%. Sequencing input: PBMCs. All receptors derive from a donor aged 10-29 years with latent tuberculosis or without tuberculosis infection.

The V call is TRBV5-1, the J call TRBJ1-2; 8 positions match TRBD1. CDR1 SGHRS and CDR2 YFSETQ come from the germline V gene. J gave up 7 bases and V 0 bases, and 5 bases lay outside the gene matches. This CDR3 region has 14 residues. CDR3 nucleotide sequence: TGCGCCAGCAGCTTGGGGACAGGGTCTTTTGGCTACACCTTC. Translation gives CASSLGTGSFGYTF.

The rearrangement joins TRBV28 to TRBJ1-2; D not certain. Trimming removed 6 bases from V and 6 bases from J, with 17 bases in between. The CDR3 runs 14 residues. Germline CDR1 is MDHEN and CDR2 is SYDVKM. For the CDR3, the DNA is TGTGCCAGCAGCCGAGGGCAGGAGCGAGATGGCTACACCTTC. It yields the protein CASSRGQERDGYTF.

This clone was counted once. The CDR3 reads CASSVAGGSGANVLTF. DNA of the CDR3: TGTGCCAGCAGCGTAGCTGGAGGCTCTGGGGCCAACGTCCTGACTTTC. This chain joins TRBV9 and TRBJ2-6; D perhaps matches TRBD2 (5 bases). The germline V gene has CDR1 SGDLS and CDR2 YYNGEE. The V and J ends lost 0 bases and 0 bases respectively, with 7 bases between them. This CDR3 region has 16 residues.

V gene TRBV6-1 combines with J gene TRBJ2-3; D perhaps matches TRBD1 (6 bases). Germline V gives CDR1 MNHNS, CDR2 SASEGT. Trimming stripped 1 base from V and 0 bases from J, with 23 bases between. The CDR3 spans 20 residues. CDR3 in amino acids: CASSEGSDSVRRVSTDTQYF. CDR3 DNA: TGTGCCAGCAGTGAAGGTTCGGACAGCGTACGAAGGGTTAGCACAGATACGCAGTATTTT.

The chain joins TRBV30 to TRBJ1-5, with D tentatively TRBD1 (6 bases). Looked up from germline, CDR1 is GTSNPN and CDR2 is SVGIG (reference sequence). This CDR3 comprises 13 residues. Trimming removed 0 bases from V and 5 bases from J, with 8 bases in between. The CDR3 here is CAWSVRGDQPQHF. In nucleotides, the CDR3 is TGTGCCTGGAGTGTCAGGGGCGATCAGCCCCAGCATTTT.

The chain joins TRBV4-1 to TRBJ1-2, with a tentative D call TRBD1 (6 bases). Germline V CDR1 and CDR2: MGHRA, YSYEKL. There are 15 residues in the CDR3. V lost 0 bases, J lost 4 bases, and 12 bases lay in between. As DNA, the CDR3 is TGCGCCAGCAGCCAAGACTTAGACAGGTCCTATGGCTACACCTTC. It yields the protein CASSQDLDRSYGYTF.

The rearrangement uses TRBV4-1 and TRBJ2-7, with 11 positions matching TRBD1. Losses at the gene ends were 3 bases for V and 7 bases for J; bases not matched to a gene: 11. CDR3 length equals 16 residues. The V gene's germline CDR1 is MGHRA and CDR2 YSYEKL. This CDR3 reads CASSQDPGQGVGEQYF. In DNA, the CDR3 is TGCGCCAGCAGCCAGGATCCGGGACAGGGGGTGGGGGAGCAGTACTTC.

CDR3 nucleotides: TGTGCCAGCACCCCACTAGCGGGACATAATGAGCAGTTCTTC. Encoded protein: CASTPLAGHNEQFF. J is TRBJ2-1 and V is TRBV6-6; 10 nucleotides align to TRBD2. The CDR3 runs to 14 residues. Looked up from germline, CDR1 is MNHNY and CDR2 is SVGAGI (reference sequence). V was pared by 7 bases and J by 7 bases, with 7 bases of the junction left unmatched.

The chain employs TRBV6-1 and TRBJ2-7; the match to TRBD2 covers 14 bases. The junction had 13 bases not matched to a gene; V was cut back by 3 bases and J by 3 bases. This CDR3 has 19 residues. Germline values: CDR1 MNHNS, CDR2 SASEGT. The CDR3 loop is CASSDISGTSGSPLYEQYF. The CDR3, as DNA: TGTGCCAGCAGTGATATCTCCGGGACTAGCGGGAGTCCCCTCTACGAGCAGTACTTC.

The V call is TRBV7-8, the J call TRBJ2-1; 10 bases align to TRBD2. Germline values: CDR1 SGHVS, CDR2 FQNEAQ. J gave up 10 bases and V 1 base, and 7 bases lay outside the gene matches. The CDR3 consists of 15 residues. CDR3 nucleotides: TGTGCCAGCAGCTTAGTGCTAGCGGGAGCGCAGGAGCAGTTCTTC. Its protein is CASSLVLAGAQEQFF.

V is TRBV4-3 and J is TRBJ1-1, with D tentatively TRBD1 (6 bases). The V end was cut by 3 bases, the J end by 7 bases, with 18 bases between. The CDR3 extends over 15 amino acids. Germline CDR1 reads LGHNA; CDR2 reads YSLEER. The CDR3 DNA is TGCGCCAGCAGCCAGCTACAGGGAGGGGAGAATGAAGCTTTCTTT. Translation gives CASSQLQGGENEAFF.

The chain has TRBV5-1 and TRBJ2-5, with D unclear. The CDR3 spans 14 residues. Germline V lookup: CDR1 SGHRS, CDR2 YFSETQ. The V end lost 5 bases, the J end lost 0 bases, and 11 bases lay between the germline ends. CDR3 residues: CASRAGGYQETQYF. The DNA of the CDR3 is TGCGCCAGCAGGGCTGGCGGATACCAAGAGACCCAGTACTTC.

The chain links TRBV19 to TRBJ1-5; TRBD1 matches 8 bases. The V and J ends lost 3 bases and 1 base, in that order; junction bases with no gene match: 5. The CDR3 sequence is 16 residues long. Germline CDR1 and CDR2: LNHDA and SQIVND (reference sequence). CDR3 residues: CASSIRTGKSNQPQHF. The CDR3 DNA follows: TGTGCCAGTAGTATCCGGACAGGGAAAAGCAATCAGCCCCAGCATTTT. The entire variable domain, with the rest obtained from reference TRBV19 and TRBJ1-5, is as follows: DGGITQSPKYLFRKEGQNVTLSCEQNLNHDAMYWYRQDPGQGLRLIYYSQIVNDFQKGDIAEGYSVSREKKESFPLTVTSAQKNPTAFYLCASSIRTGKSNQPQHFGDGTRLSIL.

The chain employs TRBV5-1 and TRBJ1-6, with D unclear. V lost 2 bases and J 8 bases, leaving 11 bases between the germline ends. CDR1 is SGHRS and CDR2 is YFSETQ in the germline V gene. This CDR3 has 14 amino acids. CDR3 protein: CASSLTGGDSPLHF. The CDR3 DNA is TGCGCCAGCAGCTTAACTGGAGGTGATTCACCCCTCCACTTT.

This clone was found once. V gene TRBV5-1 combines with J gene TRBJ1-1; TRBD1 aligns across 7 bases. The CDR3 is made up of 16 amino acids. Germline CDR1 SGHRS, CDR2 YFSETQ. With V trimmed by 0 bases and J by 0 bases, 5 bases remained unmatched. The CDR3 coding sequence is TGCGCCAGCAGCTTGGAACACAGGGGCCTGAACACTGAAGCTTTCTTT. As protein: CASSLEHRGLNTEAFF.

This clone showed up just once. V and J are TRBV18 and TRBJ2-4; tentatively, D is TRBD2 (5 bases). This CDR3 contains 15 residues. Trimming took off 4 bases at V and 3 bases at J, with 13 bases between the two ends. CDR1 KGHSH and CDR2 LQKENI come from the germline V gene. The CDR3 reads CASSQWRADKNIQYF. The CDR3 nucleotides are TGTGCCAGCTCACAGTGGCGGGCTGACAAAAACATTCAGTACTTC.

The rearrangement links TRBV28 to TRBJ2-7; no clear D. The CDR3 is made up of 10 amino acids. Germline V gene data show CDR1 as MDHEN and CDR2 as SYDVKM. Trimming removed 6 bases at V and 3 bases at J, with 3 bases between. CDR3 region: CASSLYEQYF. The CDR3 bases are TGTGCCAGCAGCCTCTACGAGCAGTACTTC.

V and J are TRBV7-2 and TRBJ2-1, with TRBD2 matching over 7 bases. This CDR3 has 14 residues. The V gene's germline CDR1 is SGHTA and CDR2 FQGNSA. The V and J ends lost 5 bases and 5 bases, in that order; junction bases with no gene match: 6. The CDR3 loop reads CASSVTGTNNEQFF. The CDR3 DNA follows: TGTGCCAGCAGCGTAACCGGGACTAACAATGAGCAGTTCTTC.

The chain recombines TRBV9 with TRBJ2-5; D gene ambiguous. V shed 0 bases and J shed 4 bases, with 13 bases lying between them. Germline CDR1 is SGDLS and CDR2 is YYNGEE. This CDR3 comprises 15 residues. CDR3 region: CASSVASGFTETQYF. The CDR3 region has the DNA TGTGCCAGCAGCGTAGCGTCAGGATTTACAGAGACCCAGTACTTC.

This chain connects TRBV18 to TRBJ1-4, with unresolved D. The V gene's germline CDR1 is KGHSH and CDR2 LQKENI. Trimming left V 3 bases short and J 8 bases short, with 13 bases between. CDR3 length: 14 residues. The CDR3 reads CASSPDRGGEKLFF. The CDR3 nucleotides are TGTGCCAGCTCACCGGACCGCGGAGGGGAAAAACTGTTTTTT. The full variable domain, with the rest looked up from reference TRBV18 and TRBJ1-4, is NAGVMQNPRHLVRRRGQEARLRCSPMKGHSHVYWYRQLPEEGLKFMVYLQKENIIDESGMPKERFSAEFPKEGPSILRIQQVVRGDSAAYFCASSPDRGGEKLFFGSGTQLSVL.

This rearrangement joins TRBV5-8 to TRBJ1-3; TRBD1 matches at 8 bases. Germline V CDR1 and CDR2: SGHTS, YDEGEE. The CDR3 contains 16 residues. V was clipped by 0 bases and J by 0 bases; unmatched bases: 2. DNA for the CDR3: TGTGCCAGCAGCTTGGAGGGGACAGGCTCTGGAAACACCATATATTTT. This gives the protein CASSLEGTGSGNTIYF.

V is TRBV28 and J is TRBJ2-7, with D unclear. This CDR3 is 14 amino acids long. V dropped 2 bases and J dropped 6 bases, with 14 bases sitting between them. Germline V gene sequence: CDR1 MDHEN, CDR2 SYDVKM. The CDR3 DNA follows: TGTGCCAGCAGTTTAGTCGTCGGTACGGTCGAGCAGTACTTC. This encodes CASSLVVGTVEQYF.

This chain connects TRBV6-6 to TRBJ1-2; D may be TRBD1 (5 bases). Trimming stripped 5 bases from V and 0 bases from J, with 10 bases between. This CDR3 spans 14 amino acids. CDR1 is MNHNY, CDR2 SVGAGI, per germline (reference sequence). The CDR3 loop is CASSAGGTNYGYTF. The CDR3 DNA sequence: TGTGCCAGCAGTGCCGGGGGTACTAACTATGGCTACACCTTC.

This chain links TRBV2 with TRBJ1-5; 9 nucleotides align to TRBD1. With V trimmed by 3 bases and J by 9 bases, 9 bases remained unmatched. CDR3 length equals 15 residues. Germline assignment: CDR1 SNHLY and CDR2 FYNNEI. The CDR3 spells CASSDEGQGISPQHF. The CDR3 coding sequence is TGTGCCAGCAGTGACGAGGGACAGGGTATATCGCCCCAGCATTTT.

This clone was found once. The chain is built from TRBV27 and TRBJ2-7, with D perhaps TRBD2 (6 bases). This CDR3 has 13 amino acids. Germline V gene sequence: CDR1 MNHEY, CDR2 SMNVEV (reference sequence). V was shortened by 5 bases and J by 2 bases, with 10 bases between the two germline ends. The CDR3, as DNA: TGTGCCAGCAGTCGCACGGGGGCCTACGAGCAGTACTTC. This translates into CASSRTGAYEQYF.

The chain employs TRBV2 and TRBJ2-2; D is unclear. V lost 4 bases, J lost 4 bases, and 13 bases lay in between. Germline-derived CDR1 and CDR2 are SNHLY and FYNNEI. CDR3 length: 15 amino acids. The CDR3 region has the DNA TGTGCCAGCAGTGTTTTTGGCAGTTCCACCGGGGAGCTGTTTTTT. This translates into CASSVFGSSTGELFF.

V gene TRBV11-2 combines with J gene TRBJ2-2; D call uncertain. The V end was cut by 5 bases, the J end by 5 bases, with 6 bases between. This CDR3 is built from 12 residues. Germline loops: CDR1 SGHAT, CDR2 FQNNGV. CDR3 bases: TGTGCCAGCAGCCTCTCGACCGGGGAGCTGTTTTTT. This encodes CASSLSTGELFF.

The chain uses TRBV5-6 and TRBJ1-5; TRBD1 matches at 11 bases. V trimming: 4 bases; J trimming: 6 bases; junction bases outside the gene matches: 6. The germline V gene encodes CDR1 SGHDT and CDR2 YYEEEE. The CDR3 spans 15 residues. Written as DNA, the CDR3 is TGTGCCAGCAGCCTGGGACAGGGGGTCAGTCAGCCCCAGCATTTT. This encodes CASSLGQGVSQPQHF.

The chain carries TRBV7-2 and TRBJ2-5, with D possibly matching TRBD1 (6 bases). Trimming removed 1 base from V and 5 bases from J, with 20 bases in between. The germline gives CDR1 SGHTA, CDR2 FQGNSA. CDR3 length: 17 amino acids. The CDR3 bases are TGTGCCAGCAGCTTAGGGCTAATGGTGGGACAAACGGAGACCCAGTACTTC. This codes for CASSLGLMVGQTETQYF.

The chain carries TRBV5-1 and TRBJ1-1; 8 nucleotides align to TRBD1. The CDR3 has 15 amino acids. Germline V gives CDR1 SGHRS, CDR2 YFSETQ. Unmatched junction bases numbered 11, after V lost 0 bases and J lost 10 bases. The CDR3 nucleotides read TGCGCCAGCAGCTTGGCCTATAGGACAGGGCCCTCAGCTTTCTTT. It specifies CASSLAYRTGPSAFF.

The chain carries TRBV19 and TRBJ1-3; no clear D. Germline CDR1 reads LNHDA; CDR2 reads SQIVND (reference sequence). The CDR3 is 13 amino acids. The V gene lost 5 bases and the J gene lost 4 bases, with 9 bases spanning the gap. CDR3 loop: CASSVGRGNTIYF. The CDR3, as DNA: TGTGCCAGTAGTGTTGGCCGCGGAAACACCATATATTTT. The whole variable domain, filled in from reference TRBV19 and TRBJ1-3, reads DGGITQSPKYLFRKEGQNVTLSCEQNLNHDAMYWYRQDPGQGLRLIYYSQIVNDFQKGDIAEGYSVSREKKESFPLTVTSAQKNPTAFYLCASSVGRGNTIYFGEGSWLTVV.

This clone showed up just once. The rearrangement joins TRBV7-2 to TRBJ2-2; D perhaps matches TRBD2 (5 bases). With 10 bases removed from V and 2 bases from J, the gap between germline ends came to 14 bases. Germline CDR1 is SGHTA and CDR2 is FQGNSA. The CDR3 is 14 residues long. The CDR3 DNA reads as TGTGCCAATCTCCGGGGAACCAACACCGGGGAGCTGTTTTTT. Its protein is CANLRGTNTGELFF.